This T cell receptor (beta chain) appears in the sequencing data of a study of human T cells and chemical hapten exposure. MiXCR, applied by TCRdb to the RACE reads, yields one record per CDR3 protein. This table has 95,000 to 150,000 distinct CDR3 sequences, roughly 13% appearing once. CDR1 SGHRS and CDR2 YFSETQ come from the germline V gene. Trimming left V 0 bases short and J 0 bases short, with 10 bases between. CDR3 size: 16 residues. As for time point: patch test 1, 2 weeks after DPC sensitization. Indicated treatment: therapeutic diphenylcyclopropenone sensitization with weekly scalp DPC. The origin of this receptor is a man aged 18 to 30 with alopecia areata. Some clones in this sample may be carry-over from other donors' samples. This rearrangement joins TRBV5-1 to TRBJ1-3; D is undetermined. The starting material was whole blood, obtained in connection with sensitization to the hapten diphenylcyclopropenone (DPC). CDR3 sequence reads: CASSLAPESSGNTIYF. The CDR3, as DNA: TGCGCCAGCAGCTTGGCCCCGGAAAGCTCTGGAAACACCATATATTTT.